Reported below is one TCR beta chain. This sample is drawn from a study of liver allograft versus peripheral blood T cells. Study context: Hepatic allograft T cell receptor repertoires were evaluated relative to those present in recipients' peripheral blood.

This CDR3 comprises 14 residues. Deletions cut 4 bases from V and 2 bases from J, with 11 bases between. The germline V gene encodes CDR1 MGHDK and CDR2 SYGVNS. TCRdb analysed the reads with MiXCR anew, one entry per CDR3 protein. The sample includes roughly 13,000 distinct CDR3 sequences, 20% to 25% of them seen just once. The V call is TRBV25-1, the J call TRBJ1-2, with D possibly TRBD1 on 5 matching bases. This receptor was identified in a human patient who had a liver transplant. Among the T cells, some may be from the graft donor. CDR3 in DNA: TGTGCCAGCAGTGCTCAGACAGCCAACTATGGCTACACCTTC. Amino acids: CASSAQTANYGYTF.